The rows below give T cell receptor beta chains drawn from one sample of a study of OX40 agonist ivuxolimab in advanced cancers. Profiled with immunoSEQ multiplex PCR; TCRdb holds only in-frame clones, not every one. This table holds roughly 79,000 clones, approximately 84% found once. This specimen consisted of CD4+ or CD8+ T cells sorted from blood, obtained in a trial of the OX40 agonist ivuxolimab. The receptors derive from an adult with an advanced solid tumor such as melanoma, head and neck, liver or kidney cancer. Each CDR3 is given without its conserved first and last residue. Expanded clones get a size class; other rows say once, few or many, or leave the size out.

size	V	J	CDR3
NA	TRBV6-4	NA	AMLAGGSYEQY
NA	TRBV5-1	TRBJ2-2	ASSSRRTTGGPWNTGELF
NA	TRBV7-9	TRBJ2-1	ASSLVTGKPYNEQF
NA	TRBV5-1	TRBJ2-7	ASSQQGLISYEQY
once	TRBV6-6	TRBJ1-5	ASSLTPGVGQPQH
NA	TRBV28	TRBJ2-7	ASSFASGPYEQY
once	TRBV7-9	TRBJ1-3	ASSLLTGVSGNTIY
NA	TRBV5-1	TRBJ2-2	ASSFQGHTGELF
many	TRBV13	TRBJ1-1	ASSFRRSYEAF
NA	TRBV2	TRBJ2-1	ASRADLLRNEQF
NA	TRBV19	TRBJ2-1	ASRTLAGSYNEQF
NA	TRBV6-1	TRBJ2-2	ASSEVRTYTGELF
NA	TRBV14	TRBJ2-7	ASSQRRNSYEQY
NA	TRBV2	TRBJ1-2	ASATGQGRGGYT
NA	TRBV5-1	TRBJ2-5	ASSSQGSGGETQY
NA	TRBV6-1	TRBJ1-1	ASSEAQGRGTEAF
few	TRBV7-6	TRBJ1-6	ASSLLVGGSDNSPLH
once	TRBV28	TRBJ2-3	ASSPGQTFTDTQY